A selection of T cell receptor beta chains follows, all from one sample in a study of T-cell memory formation after mild COVID-19. TCRdb reanalysed the 5' RACE reads using MiXCR and keeps one entry per CDR3 protein. This sample has more than 450,000 distinct CDR3 sequences, with around 17% found just once. Sequenced sample: PBMCs or a T cell subset sorted from them (not recorded which). These receptors were collected from an adult woman who had mild COVID-19 (a few samples of this study predate the infection). Cell type and time point are not known. CDR3s include the opening cysteine and the closing phenylalanine or tryptophan. The D gene is left open where the match is weak. Clone size is stated in some rows and not others, as once, few, many or a class when expanded.

J gene: TRBJ1-5
D gene: .
V gene: TRBV6-5
clone size: few
CDR3 protein: CASGSFENQPQHF
CDR3 DNA: TGTGCCAGCGGCTCTTTTGAGAATCAGCCCCAGCATTTT

J gene: TRBJ1-1
D gene: TRBD1
V gene: TRBV4-1
clone size: few
CDR3 protein: CASSQVFSRGRAEAFF
CDR3 DNA: TGCGCCAGCAGCCAAGTATTTAGCAGGGGGCGGGCTGAAGCTTTCTTT

J gene: TRBJ1-2
D gene: TRBD1
V gene: TRBV7-9
clone size: .
CDR3 protein: CASTLGTGHGYTF
CDR3 DNA: TGTGCCAGCACCCTTGGGACAGGGCATGGCTACACCTTC

J gene: TRBJ1-3
D gene: .
V gene: TRBV5-1
clone size: few
CDR3 protein: CASSLGAGRTGNTIYF
CDR3 DNA: TGCGCCAGCAGCTTGGGAGCGGGGCGAACTGGAAACACCATATATTTT

J gene: TRBJ2-7
D gene: .
V gene: TRBV7-2
clone size: .
CDR3 protein: CASSTYHEQYF
CDR3 DNA: TGTGCCAGCAGCACGTATCACGAGCAGTACTTC

J gene: TRBJ2-3
D gene: .
V gene: TRBV7-9
clone size: .
CDR3 protein: CASSFGVRRTDTQYF
CDR3 DNA: TGTGCCAGCAGCTTTGGGGTTCGGAGAACGGATACGCAGTATTTT

J gene: TRBJ1-1
D gene: TRBD1
V gene: TRBV29-1
clone size: few
CDR3 protein: CSVSRQGRTEAFF
CDR3 DNA: TGCAGCGTTTCACGACAGGGAAGAACTGAAGCTTTCTTT

J gene: TRBJ2-7
D gene: TRBD1
V gene: TRBV7-6
clone size: few
CDR3 protein: CASSVTPPGQDSYEQYF
CDR3 DNA: TGTGCCAGCAGCGTTACCCCTCCGGGACAGGACTCCTACGAGCAGTACTTC

J gene: TRBJ1-6
D gene: .
V gene: TRBV7-9
clone size: .
CDR3 protein: CASSQTEILLHF
CDR3 DNA: TGTGCCAGCAGCCAGACGGAGATTCTCCTCCACTTT

J gene: TRBJ2-7
D gene: .
V gene: TRBV10-3
clone size: few
CDR3 protein: CAISAPGESYEQYF
CDR3 DNA: TGTGCCATCAGTGCTCCGGGAGAATCCTACGAGCAGTACTTC

J gene: TRBJ2-7
D gene: TRBD2
V gene: TRBV6-5
clone size: .
CDR3 protein: CASSLTSGSLEQYF
CDR3 DNA: TGTGCCAGCAGCCTTACTAGCGGGAGTTTAGAGCAGTACTTC

J gene: TRBJ1-1
D gene: .
V gene: TRBV5-6
clone size: .
CDR3 protein: CASRTGTVNTEAFF
CDR3 DNA: TGTGCCAGCAGGACCGGGACGGTGAACACTGAAGCTTTCTTT

J gene: TRBJ2-7
D gene: TRBD2
V gene: TRBV4-2
clone size: .
CDR3 protein: CASSHTLTTSGTYEQYF
CDR3 DNA: TGTGCCAGCAGCCACACATTGACGACTAGCGGGACCTACGAGCAGTACTTC

J gene: TRBJ1-6
D gene: .
V gene: TRBV12-3/TRBV12-4
clone size: .
CDR3 protein: CASSFQGINNSPLHF
CDR3 DNA: TGTGCCAGCAGTTTTCAAGGGATTAATAATTCACCCCTCCACTTT

J gene: TRBJ2-6
D gene: .
V gene: TRBV5-4
clone size: .
CDR3 protein: CASSLTGPPGANVLTF
CDR3 DNA: TGTGCCAGCAGCTTGACAGGACCGCCCGGGGCCAACGTCCTGACTTTC

J gene: TRBJ2-3
D gene: .
V gene: TRBV3-1
clone size: few
CDR3 protein: CASTPLGLGTDTQYF
CDR3 DNA: TGTGCCAGCACCCCGTTGGGGCTTGGCACAGATACGCAGTATTTT

J gene: TRBJ2-7
D gene: .
V gene: TRBV3-1
clone size: .
CDR3 protein: CASSQVPGSSYEQYF
CDR3 DNA: TGTGCCAGCAGCCAAGTCCCGGGGAGCTCCTACGAGCAGTACTTC

J gene: TRBJ1-1
D gene: .
V gene: TRBV12-3/TRBV12-4
clone size: .
CDR3 protein: CASSLLGGKGTEAFF
CDR3 DNA: TGTGCCAGCAGTTTATTGGGGGGCAAGGGCACTGAAGCTTTCTTT

J gene: TRBJ1-2
D gene: .
V gene: TRBV5-1
clone size: .
CDR3 protein: CASSWTNYGYTF
CDR3 DNA: TGCGCCAGCAGCTGGACAAACTATGGCTACACCTTC

J gene: TRBJ1-2
D gene: .
V gene: TRBV20-1
clone size: .
CDR3 protein: CSARPRQGFKGYTF
CDR3 DNA: TGCAGTGCTAGACCCCGGCAGGGGTTCAAGGGCTACACCTTC

J gene: TRBJ2-5
D gene: .
V gene: TRBV29-1
clone size: .
CDR3 protein: CSVRDGALETQYF
CDR3 DNA: TGCAGCGTGAGGGACGGGGCGTTAGAGACCCAGTACTTC

J gene: TRBJ2-1
D gene: TRBD2
V gene: TRBV29-1
clone size: .
CDR3 protein: CSVESSPAGGLDNEQFF
CDR3 DNA: TGCAGCGTTGAAAGCTCACCGGCGGGAGGGCTGGACAATGAGCAGTTCTTC

J gene: TRBJ2-7
D gene: .
V gene: TRBV30
clone size: few
CDR3 protein: CAWSPSGVEQYF
CDR3 DNA: TGTGCCTGGAGTCCCTCGGGTGTGGAGCAGTACTTC

J gene: TRBJ2-7
D gene: .
V gene: TRBV6-5
clone size: few
CDR3 protein: CASSSGGQPYEQYF
CDR3 DNA: TGTGCCAGCAGTTCCGGAGGACAGCCCTACGAGCAGTACTTC

J gene: TRBJ2-5
D gene: .
V gene: TRBV15
clone size: .
CDR3 protein: CATSRVRQETQYF
CDR3 DNA: TGTGCCACCAGCAGAGTTCGACAAGAGACCCAGTACTTC

J gene: TRBJ2-1
D gene: .
V gene: TRBV9
clone size: few
CDR3 protein: CASSVGGAAVGNEQFF
CDR3 DNA: TGTGCCAGCAGCGTAGGGGGGGCAGCGGTAGGCAATGAGCAGTTCTTC

J gene: TRBJ1-1
D gene: .
V gene: TRBV6-5
clone size: few
CDR3 protein: CASSYTFAGTAEAFF
CDR3 DNA: TGTGCCAGCAGTTACACTTTCGCAGGGACGGCTGAAGCTTTCTTT

J gene: TRBJ1-6
D gene: .
V gene: TRBV5-1
clone size: .
CDR3 protein: CASSSSYNSPLHF
CDR3 DNA: TGCGCCAGCTCGAGCTCCTATAATTCACCCCTCCACTTT

J gene: TRBJ2-1
D gene: .
V gene: TRBV9
clone size: few
CDR3 protein: CASSVTSAPYNEQFF
CDR3 DNA: TGTGCCAGCAGCGTAACCAGCGCACCCTACAATGAGCAGTTCTTC

J gene: TRBJ2-1
D gene: .
V gene: TRBV12-3/TRBV12-4
clone size: few
CDR3 protein: CASSDSKYNEQFF
CDR3 DNA: TGTGCCAGCAGTGACAGCAAATACAATGAGCAGTTCTTC

J gene: TRBJ2-6
D gene: TRBD1
V gene: TRBV11-3
clone size: many
CDR3 protein: CASSHGTGVSSGANVLTF
CDR3 DNA: TGTGCCAGCAGCCACGGGACAGGGGTTTCCTCTGGGGCCAACGTCCTGACTTTC

J gene: TRBJ2-3
D gene: .
V gene: TRBV12-3/TRBV12-4
clone size: .
CDR3 protein: CASKAFTDTQYF
CDR3 DNA: TGTGCCAGCAAGGCATTCACAGATACGCAGTATTTT

J gene: TRBJ1-1
D gene: .
V gene: TRBV18
clone size: .
CDR3 protein: CASSPSSRPNTEAFF
CDR3 DNA: TGTGCCAGCTCACCCTCGTCAAGGCCGAACACTGAAGCTTTCTTT

J gene: TRBJ2-7
D gene: .
V gene: TRBV20-1
clone size: few
CDR3 protein: CSAMGTLEQYF
CDR3 DNA: TGCAGTGCAATGGGGACCCTAGAGCAGTACTTC

J gene: TRBJ2-1
D gene: .
V gene: TRBV9
clone size: .
CDR3 protein: CASSVEEPGEQFF
CDR3 DNA: TGTGCCAGCAGCGTAGAGGAGCCAGGGGAGCAGTTCTTC

J gene: TRBJ1-2
D gene: TRBD1
V gene: TRBV6-1
clone size: few
CDR3 protein: CASSDNRGRRGDGYTF
CDR3 DNA: TGTGCCAGCAGCGACAACAGGGGGCGGAGAGGAGATGGCTACACCTTC

J gene: TRBJ1-2
D gene: .
V gene: TRBV7-9
clone size: .
CDR3 protein: CASSLELSRDVGPYNYGYTF
CDR3 DNA: TGTGCCAGCAGCTTAGAGTTGTCCCGGGACGTCGGACCATATAACTATGGCTACACCTTC

J gene: TRBJ2-5
D gene: TRBD1
V gene: TRBV5-1
clone size: many
CDR3 protein: CASSLFKGAKEETQYF
CDR3 DNA: TGCGCCAGCAGCTTGTTTAAGGGGGCGAAGGAGGAGACCCAGTACTTC

J gene: TRBJ1-4
D gene: .
V gene: TRBV5-4
clone size: many
CDR3 protein: CASSLGQNNEKLFF
CDR3 DNA: TGTGCCAGCAGCTTGGGGCAGAATAATGAAAAACTGTTTTTT

J gene: TRBJ2-7
D gene: .
V gene: TRBV20-1
clone size: .
CDR3 protein: CSSTGGTYEQYF
CDR3 DNA: TGCAGTTCCACTGGGGGGACCTACGAGCAGTACTTC